The entry that follows covers one T cell receptor (beta chain) sequence. As yet, its antigen is unknown. The entry originates in a study of cytomegalovirus exposure and HLA in healthy donors. Study findings and constraints: In vitro testing confirmed three CMV-associated chains as specific for CMV antigens.

V was cut by 6 bases and J by 0 bases, with 12 bases left in between. The CDR3 covers 15 residues. Germline CDR1 reads SGHVS; CDR2 reads FNYEAQ. Clones were read by immunoSEQ multiplex PCR, and TCRdb kept only the in-frame ones, dropping some. This table holds tens of thousands of clones, roughly 89% found once. This receptor was taken from a woman aged 18-29 years in good health and CMV-seropositive. Sequenced material: PBMCs. This chain links TRBV7-6 with TRBJ1-3; no firm D call. CDR3 sequence reads: CASSPSMSSGNTIYF. Here the CDR3 DNA reads TGTGCCAGCAGTCCAAGTATGAGCTCTGGAAACACCATATATTTT.